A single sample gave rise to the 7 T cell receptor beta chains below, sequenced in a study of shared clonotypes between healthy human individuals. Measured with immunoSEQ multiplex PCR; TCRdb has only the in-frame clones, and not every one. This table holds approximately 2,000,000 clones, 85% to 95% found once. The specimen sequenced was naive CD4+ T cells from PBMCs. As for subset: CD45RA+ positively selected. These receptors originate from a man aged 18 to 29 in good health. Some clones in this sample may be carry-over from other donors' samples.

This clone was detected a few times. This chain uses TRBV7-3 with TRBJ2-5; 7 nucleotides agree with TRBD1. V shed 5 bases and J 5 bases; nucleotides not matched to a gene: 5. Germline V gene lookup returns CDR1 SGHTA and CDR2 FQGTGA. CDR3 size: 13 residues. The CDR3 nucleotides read TGTGCCAGCAGCCCGGGACAGATGGAGACCCAGTACTTC. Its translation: CASSPGQMETQYF. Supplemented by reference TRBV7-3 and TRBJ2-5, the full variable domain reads GAGVSQTPSNKVTEKGKYVELRCDPISGHTALYWYRQSLGQGPEFLIYFQGTGAADDSGLPNDRFFAVRPEGSVSTLKIQRTERGDSAVYLCASSPGQMETQYFGPGTRLLVL.

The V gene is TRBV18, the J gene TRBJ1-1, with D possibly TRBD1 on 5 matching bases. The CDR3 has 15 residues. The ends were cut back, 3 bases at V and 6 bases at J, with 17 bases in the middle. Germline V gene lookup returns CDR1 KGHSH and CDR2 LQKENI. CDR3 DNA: TGTGCCAGCTCACCGGGGACGTCTCAAATAGCTGAAGCTTTCTTT. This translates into CASSPGTSQIAEAFF.

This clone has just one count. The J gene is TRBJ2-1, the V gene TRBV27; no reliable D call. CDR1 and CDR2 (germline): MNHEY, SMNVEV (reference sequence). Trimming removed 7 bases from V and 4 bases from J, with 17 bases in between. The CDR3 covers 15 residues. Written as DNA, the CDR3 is TGTGCCAGCACTCCCCATAGCTCCGTATACAATGAGCAGTTCTTC. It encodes CASTPHSSVYNEQFF.

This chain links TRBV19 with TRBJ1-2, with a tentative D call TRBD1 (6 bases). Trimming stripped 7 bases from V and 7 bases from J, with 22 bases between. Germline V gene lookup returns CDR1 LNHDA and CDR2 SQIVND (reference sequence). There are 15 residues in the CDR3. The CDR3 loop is CASILSPRGGRGYTF. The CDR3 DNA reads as TGTGCCAGTATTCTCTCGCCCAGGGGCGGTCGTGGCTACACCTTC.

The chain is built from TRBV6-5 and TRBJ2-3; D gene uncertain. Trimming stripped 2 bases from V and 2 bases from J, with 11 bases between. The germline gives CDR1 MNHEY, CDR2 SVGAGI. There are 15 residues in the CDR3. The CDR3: CASSYGQLFTDTQYF. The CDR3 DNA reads TGTGCCAGCAGTTACGGGCAGCTATTCACAGATACGCAGTATTTT.

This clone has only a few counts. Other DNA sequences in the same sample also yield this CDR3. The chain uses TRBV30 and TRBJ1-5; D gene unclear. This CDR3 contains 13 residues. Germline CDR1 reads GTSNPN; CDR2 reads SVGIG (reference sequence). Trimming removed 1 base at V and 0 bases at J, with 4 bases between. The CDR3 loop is CAWSGDSNQPQHF. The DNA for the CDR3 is TGTGCCTGGAGTGGGGATAGCAATCAGCCCCAGCATTTT.

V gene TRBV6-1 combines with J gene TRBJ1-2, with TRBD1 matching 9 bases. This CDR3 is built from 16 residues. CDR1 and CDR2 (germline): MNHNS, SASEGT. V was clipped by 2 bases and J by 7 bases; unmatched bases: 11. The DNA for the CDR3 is TGTGCCAGCAGTGAACAATACACAGGGGGCACTTCTGGCTACACCTTC. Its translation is CASSEQYTGGTSGYTF.